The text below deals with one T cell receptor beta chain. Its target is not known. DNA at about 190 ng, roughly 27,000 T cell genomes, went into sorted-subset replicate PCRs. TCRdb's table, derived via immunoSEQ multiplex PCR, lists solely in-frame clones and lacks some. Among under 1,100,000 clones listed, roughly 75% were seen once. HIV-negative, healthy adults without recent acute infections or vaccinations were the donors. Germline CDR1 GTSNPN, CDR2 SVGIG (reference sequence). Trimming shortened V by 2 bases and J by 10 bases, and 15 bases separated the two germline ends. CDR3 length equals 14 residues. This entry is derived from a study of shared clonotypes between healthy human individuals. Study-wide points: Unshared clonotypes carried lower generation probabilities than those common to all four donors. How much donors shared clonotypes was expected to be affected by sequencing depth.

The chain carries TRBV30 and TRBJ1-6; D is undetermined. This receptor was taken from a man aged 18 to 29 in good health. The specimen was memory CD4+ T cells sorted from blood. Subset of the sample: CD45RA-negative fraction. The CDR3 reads CAWSMRAPQSPLHF. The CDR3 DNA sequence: TGTGCCTGGAGTATGAGGGCGCCGCAATCACCCCTCCACTTT. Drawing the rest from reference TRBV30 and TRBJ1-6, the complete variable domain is SQTIHQWPATLVQPVGSPLSLECTVEGTSNPNLYWYRQAAGRGLQLLFYSVGIGQISSEVPQNLSASRPQDRQFILSSKKLLLSDSGFYLCAWSMRAPQSPLHFGNGTRLTVT.